These 6 T cell receptor beta chains share one sample of origin, sequenced in a study of shared clonotypes between healthy human individuals. CD8 cells classed as naive were CD45RO-negative and positively selected for CCR7, excluding terminally differentiated effector memory CD45RA+ cells. The data were produced by immunoSEQ multiplex PCR, yet TCRdb's version contains in-frame clones alone and is incomplete. The sample has about 820,000 clones; around 93% are singletons. Material for sequencing was naive CD8+ T cells sorted from blood. These receptors originate from a man between 25 and 39 years old in good health.

The chain links TRBV6-1 to TRBJ2-7; D gene ambiguous. The CDR3 length is 10 residues. Germline CDR1 reads MNHNS; CDR2 reads SASEGT. Deletions cut 3 bases from V and 8 bases from J, with 5 bases between. The CDR3 sequence is CASSDSQQYF. CDR3 DNA: TGTGCCAGCAGTGACTCCCAGCAGTACTTC.

This clone occurred once. The chain recombines TRBV4-3 with TRBJ2-7; no reliable D call. Germline assignment: CDR1 LGHNA and CDR2 YSLEER. The CDR3 runs 17 residues. Trimming cost V 4 bases and J 0 bases, with 19 bases left between them. The CDR3 is CASSLARDTITSYEQYF. The CDR3, as DNA: TGCGCCAGCAGCCTGGCCCGAGACACAATAACCTCCTACGAGCAGTACTTC.

The rearrangement links TRBV6-5 to TRBJ1-1; D is undetermined. CDR3 length equals 15 residues. Trimming took off 2 bases at V and 4 bases at J, with 14 bases between the two ends. CDR1 is MNHEY, CDR2 SVGAGI, per germline. CDR3 amino acids: CASSYGIRGFTEAFF. The DNA of the CDR3 is TGTGCCAGCAGTTACGGTATCCGGGGTTTCACTGAAGCTTTCTTT.

This clone was seen just once. The chain couples TRBV5-1 to TRBJ2-7; TRBD1 aligns across 7 bases. The germline V gene has CDR1 SGHRS and CDR2 YFSETQ. The length of the CDR3 is 15 residues. V trimming: 2 bases; J trimming: 0 bases; junction bases outside the gene matches: 5. The CDR3 loop is CASSLPGQSSYEQYF. The CDR3 coding sequence is TGCGCCAGCAGCTTACCGGGACAGAGCTCCTACGAGCAGTACTTC.

CDR3 sequence reads: CATSPSDRSYEQYF. The DNA for the CDR3 is TGTGCCACCAGCCCCTCGGACAGGTCCTACGAGCAGTACTTC. This sequence joins TRBV10-3 and TRBJ2-7, with TRBD1 matching 7 bases. The CDR3 loop spans 14 amino acids. V gave up 10 bases and J gave up 1 base; unmatched junction bases: 10. Looked up from germline, CDR1 is ENHRY and CDR2 is SYGVKD.

CDR3 residues: CASSITSGSSYNEQFF. The CDR3 bases are TGTGCCAGTAGTATAACTAGCGGGAGCTCCTACAATGAGCAGTTCTTC. This chain connects TRBV19 to TRBJ2-1; 11 positions agree with TRBD2. The ends lost 2 bases at V and 0 bases at J; junction bases unmatched: 0. Germline CDR1 reads LNHDA; CDR2 reads SQIVND (reference sequence). The CDR3 runs 16 residues. Drawing the rest from reference TRBV19 and TRBJ2-1, the complete variable domain is DGGITQSPKYLFRKEGQNVTLSCEQNLNHDAMYWYRQDPGQGLRLIYYSQIVNDFQKGDIAEGYSVSREKKESFPLTVTSAQKNPTAFYLCASSITSGSSYNEQFFGPGTRLTVL.